One and the same sample provided the 23 T cell receptor beta chains below, sequenced in a study of patients and donors after allogeneic stem cell transplantation. One entry per CDR3 protein, called by TCRdb with MiXCR from the RT-PCR reads. The sample has about 87,000 distinct CDR3 sequences, approximately 5.2% seen once; the top ten hold 2% to 3%. Material: blood, either unsorted or a sorted T cell fraction (not recorded which). The receptors were gathered from a human donor who was either an allogeneic HSCT recipient or a stem cell or donor lymphocyte infusion donor (not recorded which). It is not recorded whose cells these are; they may come from a transplant donor.

There are a few counts of this clonotype. This CDR3 is missing its conserved last phenylalanine or tryptophan, likely due to a read error. Because the CDR3's place on the DNA is in doubt, the DNA is left out and the CDR3 is given as listed by TCRdb. The gene calls are TRBV28 and TRBJ2-7; the DNA was not used to check the table's D call, TRBD2. The CDR3 is made up of 13 amino acids, end residues included. CDR1 and CDR2 from the germline V gene are MDHEN and SYDVKM. CDR3 sequence reads: CASSSGGVGTLQI.

This clonotype occurred many times. This chain joins TRBV5-1 and TRBJ2-3, with TRBD1 matching over 11 bases. The CDR3 runs 16 residues. V lost 4 bases and J lost 4; bases outside the gene matches: 8. The germline CDR1 and CDR2 sequences are SGHRS and YFSETQ. In nucleotides, the CDR3 is TGCGCCAGCAGCCTTGGACAGGGGGCCAGGTCAGATACGCAGTATTTT. Amino acid sequence: CASSLGQGARSDTQYF.

This clonotype was seen many times. The chain links TRBV9 to TRBJ2-3, with 7 positions matching TRBD2. The CDR3 loop spans 15 amino acids. The V and J ends lost 3 bases and 5 bases, in that order; junction bases with no gene match: 9. CDR1 SGDLS and CDR2 YYNGEE come from the germline V gene. The CDR3 protein is CASSGFPERGDTQYF. CDR3 DNA sequence: TGTGCCAGCAGCGGATTCCCCGAGCGGGGAGATACGCAGTATTTT.

This clonotype was seen many times. This chain connects TRBV10-3 to TRBJ1-2, with TRBD1 matching 8 bases. The trim removed 5 bases at V and 3 bases at J, leaving 11 bases unmatched. This CDR3 region has 16 residues. The germline CDR1 and CDR2 sequences are ENHRY and SYGVKD. CDR3 sequence reads: CAISQNTRGLDYGYTF. CDR3 bases: TGTGCCATCAGTCAAAACACCAGGGGGCTAGACTATGGCTACACCTTC.

This clonotype has more than one count but fewer than ten. The rearrangement uses TRBV11-3 and TRBJ2-1; 9 bases agree with TRBD1. V lost 3 bases and J lost 4; bases outside the gene matches: 1. There are 14 residues in the CDR3. From germline, CDR1 is SGHNT and CDR2 YENEEA. This chain's CDR3 is CASSLTGGYNEQFF. CDR3 bases: TGTGCCAGCAGCTTGACAGGGGGGTACAATGAGCAGTTCTTC. Looking up the rest from reference TRBV11-3 and TRBJ2-1 gives the full variable domain: EAGVVQSPRYKIIEKKQPVAFWCNPISGHNTLYWYLQNLGQGPELLIRYENEEAVDDSQLPKDRFSAERLKGVDSTLKIQPAELGDSAVYLCASSLTGGYNEQFFGPGTRLTVL.

This clonotype was seen ten or more times. The J gene is TRBJ2-7, the V gene TRBV25-1; unclear D gene. Germline V CDR1 and CDR2: MGHDK, SYGVNS. There are 11 residues in the CDR3. Trimming shortened V by 4 bases and J by 5 bases, and 6 bases separated the two germline ends. The CDR3 is CASSVFDEQYF. The CDR3 DNA follows: TGTGCCAGCAGTGTATTCGACGAGCAGTACTTC.

This clonotype was seen at least ten times. The J gene is TRBJ2-7, the V gene TRBV29-1, with 8 nucleotides matching TRBD2. After removal of 3 bases from V and 7 bases from J, the junction contained 17 bases not matched to a gene. Germline V gene sequence: CDR1 SQVTM, CDR2 ANQGSEA. This CDR3 has 16 amino acids. The CDR3: CSVEKGIAGGREEQYF. CDR3 sequence (DNA): TGCAGCGTTGAGAAGGGGATTGCGGGAGGCCGTGAGGAGCAGTACTTC.

This clonotype was observed at least ten times. The rearrangement joins TRBV28 to TRBJ2-2; D gene unclear. The CDR3 is 15 amino acids. Trimming pared 3 bases from V and 0 bases from J, leaving 8 bases between. Germline V lookup: CDR1 MDHEN, CDR2 SYDVKM. The CDR3 bases are TGTGCCAGCAGTTTTCTTGGGTCGAACACCGGGGAGCTGTTTTTT. Translating it yields CASSFLGSNTGELFF.

This clonotype was recorded at least ten times. The chain carries TRBV15 and TRBJ1-1; D call uncertain. Germline loops: CDR1 LNHNV, CDR2 YYDKDF (reference sequence). V shed 0 bases and J shed 4 bases, with 21 bases lying between them. The CDR3 sequence is 18 residues long. In DNA form, the CDR3 reads TGTGCCACCAGCAGAGAGCCCCCGGCCCCGATAGGAGGCACTGAAGCTTTCTTT. It specifies CATSREPPAPIGGTEAFF.

In its sample, this clonotype was seen many times. The chain recombines TRBV7-9 with TRBJ2-5, with 7 bases matching TRBD1. Germline CDR1 is SEHNR and CDR2 is FQNEAQ (reference sequence). The CDR3 is 17 residues long. J gave up 4 bases and V 4 bases, and 15 bases lay outside the gene matches. In nucleotides, the CDR3 is TGTGCCAGCAGCTCTTTCGGGTTGACAGGGTATCGAGAGACCCAGTACTTC. It is translated as CASSSFGLTGYRETQYF.

CDR3 bases: TGTGCCAGCAGAAAAGGGGGGGATGAGCAGTTCTTC. As protein: CASRKGGDEQFF. The genes are TRBV11-3 and TRBJ2-1; possibly TRBD2 for D (7 bases). CDR1 is SGHNT, CDR2 YENEEA, per germline. V shed 6 bases and J shed 8 bases, with 11 bases lying between them. The CDR3 loop spans 12 amino acids.

This chain connects TRBV11-3 to TRBJ1-2; perhaps TRBD1 as D (5 bases). The CDR3 loop spans 15 amino acids. Germline V gene lookup returns CDR1 SGHNT and CDR2 YENEEA. Trimming took 7 bases from V and 6 from J, leaving 21 bases between them. The CDR3, as DNA: TGTGCCAGCACCACCGGAGGGGTAGGGGATAATGGCTACACCTTC. It translates to CASTTGGVGDNGYTF.

In this sample, this clonotype turned up many times. The V call is TRBV29-1, the J call TRBJ2-3, with 11 bases lining up with TRBD1. The V and J ends lost 1 base and 6 bases, in that order; junction bases with no gene match: 3. This CDR3 is built from 14 residues. In germline, CDR1 is SQVTM, CDR2 ANQGSEA. CDR3 protein: CSVEGGQGVDTQYF. DNA of the CDR3: TGCAGCGTTGAAGGGGGACAGGGGGTCGATACGCAGTATTTT.

This clonotype was detected a few times. This sequence joins TRBV2 and TRBJ1-2, with 9 bases identical to TRBD1. The J segment lost 4 bases and the V segment lost 8 bases, leaving 8 bases of the junction unmatched. The CDR3 sequence is 14 residues long. Germline CDR1 reads SNHLY; CDR2 reads FYNNEI. The CDR3 reads CASHKMGQGYGYTF. The CDR3 DNA follows: TGTGCCAGCCACAAGATGGGACAGGGCTATGGCTACACCTTC.

This clonotype was counted between two and nine times. V gene TRBV5-1 combines with J gene TRBJ1-1; D may be TRBD1 (6 bases). CDR1 SGHRS and CDR2 YFSETQ come from the germline V gene. The germline V and J ends were trimmed by 0 bases and 5 bases, with 14 bases remaining between them. This CDR3 spans 15 amino acids. The CDR3 DNA sequence: TGCGCCAGCAGCTTGGACGGCAGGGGAGAAACTGAAGCTTTCTTT. Translated, it gives CASSLDGRGETEAFF.

In the case of this clonotype: This could be a read error, since a much larger clone is one nucleotide away. The rearrangement joins TRBV7-9 to TRBJ1-1, with D possibly being TRBD1 (6 bases). Germline CDR1 is SEHNR and CDR2 is FQNEAQ (reference sequence). CDR3 size: 12 residues. The CDR3: CADDRMNTEALF. The CDR3 nucleotides read TGTGCCGATGACAGGATGAACACTGAAGCTCTCTTT.

The chain is built from TRBV4-1 and TRBJ2-3; TRBD2 matches at 9 bases. This CDR3 region has 19 residues. Trimming removed 4 bases from V and 0 bases from J; junction bases left unmatched: 14. Germline assignment: CDR1 MGHRA and CDR2 YSYEKL. CDR3 DNA sequence: TGCGCCAGCAGCCCCCAGGGTAGCGGGAGTACTCCTAGCACAGATACGCAGTATTTT. It encodes CASSPQGSGSTPSTDTQYF.

This clonotype was seen at least ten times. CDR3 nucleotide sequence: TGTGCCAGCTCACGGCTAGCGGGGGACGAGCAGTACTTC. Protein product: CASSRLAGDEQYF. This rearrangement joins TRBV18 to TRBJ2-7; the match to TRBD2 covers 10 bases. Germline V gives CDR1 KGHSH, CDR2 LQKENI. CDR3 length: 13 amino acids. V trimming: 4 bases; J trimming: 5 bases; junction bases outside the gene matches: 2.

There are many counts of this clonotype. The V and J genes are TRBV27 and TRBJ1-1, with a tentative D call TRBD1 (5 bases). The CDR3 is 14 residues long. CDR1 and CDR2 (germline): MNHEY, SMNVEV (reference sequence). V lost 0 bases and J 5 bases, leaving 10 bases between the germline ends. The CDR3 DNA reads TGTGCCAGCAGTTTATCGCAGGGTACGACTGAAGCTTTCTTT. As protein: CASSLSQGTTEAFF.

This clonotype was detected a few times. The V gene is TRBV7-2, the J gene TRBJ1-2, with 8 bases identical to TRBD1. V trimming: 4 bases; J trimming: 8 bases; junction bases outside the gene matches: 6. CDR3 length: 13 residues. Per the germline V gene, CDR1 is SGHTA and CDR2 is FQGNSA. CDR3 amino acids: CASSSDRVKGYTF. The CDR3 DNA sequence: TGTGCCAGCAGCTCGGACAGGGTGAAGGGCTACACCTTC.

V usage is TRBV5-1 and J usage is TRBJ1-2; tentatively, D is TRBD1 (6 bases). Germline V gene data show CDR1 as SGHRS and CDR2 as YFSETQ. Trimming took 0 bases from V and 8 from J, leaving 20 bases between them. The CDR3 is 16 residues long. CDR3 in DNA: TGCGCCAGCAGCTTGGTCCCCCGGGACACAGAGTGGGGCTACACCTTC. Translating it yields CASSLVPRDTEWGYTF.

This clonotype has at least ten counts. The genes are TRBV20-1 and TRBJ2-2; D is unresolved. V was pared by 0 bases and J by 6 bases, with 8 bases between. The CDR3 is 13 amino acids. CDR1 and CDR2 from the germline V gene are DFQATT and SNEGSKA (reference sequence). This chain's CDR3 is CSARDSAPGELFF. The CDR3 nucleotides read TGCAGTGCTAGAGATTCGGCGCCCGGGGAGCTGTTTTTT.

This clonotype has a count of ten or more. The rearrangement joins TRBV19 to TRBJ2-1; a possible D gene is TRBD1 (6 bases). The ends were cut back, 0 bases at V and 10 bases at J, with 10 bases in the middle. The CDR3 is 13 amino acids. The germline V gene has CDR1 LNHDA and CDR2 SQIVND (reference sequence). CDR3 in amino acids: CASSIDGQSEQFF. CDR3 sequence (DNA): TGTGCCAGTAGTATAGACGGACAGTCCGAGCAGTTCTTC.